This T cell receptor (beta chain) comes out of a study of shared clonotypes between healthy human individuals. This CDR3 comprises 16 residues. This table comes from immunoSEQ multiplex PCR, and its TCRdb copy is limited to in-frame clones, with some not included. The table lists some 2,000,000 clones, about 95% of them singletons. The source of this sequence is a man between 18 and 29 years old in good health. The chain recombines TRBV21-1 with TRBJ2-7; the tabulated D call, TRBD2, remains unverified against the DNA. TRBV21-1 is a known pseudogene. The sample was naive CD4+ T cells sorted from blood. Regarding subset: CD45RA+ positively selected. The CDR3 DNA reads TGTGCCAGCAGCAAGAGGCTAGCGGGAACCTCCTACGAGCAGTACTTC. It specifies CASSKRLAGTSYEQYF.